This T cell receptor beta chain was identified during a study of blood T cell repertoires in COVID-19. The CDR3 extends over 17 amino acids. Trimming stripped 6 bases from V and 0 bases from J, with 18 bases between. Germline CDR1 LNHDA, CDR2 SQIVND (reference sequence). Grouping used clinical history reported by participants in a survey and questionnaire. Up to 2 weeks before entering the study, exposed participants had met a COVID-19 case. Original processing methods: How many nucleated cells were present was estimated from reference gene primer amplification. Sequenced by immunoSEQ multiplex PCR; TCRdb stores in-frame clones only, minus some. Clone size and the V and J calls come from that table; the DNA yielded D and trimming. This sample has about 270,000 clones, with 75% to 95% found just once.

This sequence originates from a man aged 35 to 55 who had been exposed to COVID-19. The specimen sequenced was PBMCs or T cells enriched from blood (not recorded which). The chain is built from TRBV19 and TRBJ1-5; perhaps TRBD1 as D (6 bases). This CDR3 is CASSLPGTTYSNQPQHF. The CDR3, as DNA: TGTGCCAGTAGCCTACCCGGGACAACTTATAGCAATCAGCCCCAGCATTTT.